These T cell receptor beta chains were read from a single sample in a study of blood T cells in healthy people across ages. One entry per CDR3 protein, called by TCRdb with MiXCR from the 5' RACE reads. The sample holds 890,000 or so distinct CDR3 sequences, approximately 65% seen once. Input material: blood. The receptors shown here come from a man aged 25 to 40 in good health. Both conserved end residues are trimmed from each CDR3. Fields, in order: CDR3 protein, J gene, V gene.

CDR3: SASSGGVSYEQY
J: TRBJ2-7
V: TRBV20-1

CDR3: ASSEISGGKETQY
J: TRBJ2-5
V: TRBV2

CDR3: ASITVAEAF
J: TRBJ1-1
V: TRBV12-3/TRBV12-4

CDR3: ASSLSFEETWNTEAF
J: TRBJ1-1
V: TRBV5-1

CDR3: ASRIPAGGYGYT
J: TRBJ1-2
V: TRBV6-6

CDR3: ASSLVLAGVYEQY
J: TRBJ2-7
V: TRBV7-2

CDR3: ASSAGRNTEAF
J: TRBJ1-1
V: TRBV6-1

CDR3: ASTYTLRVANVLT
J: TRBJ2-6
V: TRBV12-3/TRBV12-4

CDR3: ASSGEQGFAYEQY
J: TRBJ2-7
V: TRBV7-9

CDR3: ASSYWTSGPNTGELF
J: TRBJ2-2
V: TRBV6-2/TRBV6-3

CDR3: SVEETSGRLNEQF
J: TRBJ2-1
V: TRBV29-1

CDR3: ASSQDSVSDSSYEQY
J: TRBJ2-7
V: TRBV3-1

CDR3: SARPVPYEQY
J: TRBJ2-7
V: TRBV20-1

CDR3: ASSLKTVQETQY
J: TRBJ2-5
V: TRBV5-1

CDR3: SARGTEGYEQY
J: TRBJ2-7
V: TRBV20-1

CDR3: ASSPRGQSLANYGYT
J: TRBJ1-2
V: TRBV6-1

CDR3: ASSAGTGGALEQF
J: TRBJ2-1
V: TRBV6-4

CDR3: ASSKGGTGLRSSCNSPLH
J: TRBJ1-6
V: TRBV21-1

CDR3: ASSQEVSRETQY
J: TRBJ2-5
V: TRBV4-1

CDR3: ASSRLSDAHYGYT
J: TRBJ1-2
V: TRBV7-9

CDR3: ASSPGGGASYGTDTQY
J: TRBJ2-3
V: TRBV7-2

CDR3: ASSAQPSGTLNNEQF
J: TRBJ2-1
V: TRBV4-3

CDR3: ASSQVGLNNEQF
J: TRBJ2-1
V: TRBV4-3

CDR3: ASSLEGGQHNEQF
J: TRBJ2-1
V: TRBV7-3

CDR3: ASRSGGSSYEQY
J: TRBJ2-7
V: TRBV28

CDR3: ASSQESGRVEEQY
J: TRBJ2-7
V: TRBV4-3

CDR3: SVARDSAEQF
J: TRBJ2-1
V: TRBV29-1

CDR3: ASSLANLGETQY
J: TRBJ2-5
V: TRBV7-9

CDR3: ASSPLPGGNNQPQH
J: TRBJ1-5
V: TRBV7-2

CDR3: ASSENPGVVSPLH
J: TRBJ1-6
V: TRBV6-4

CDR3: ASSAAWSGGVTDTQY
J: TRBJ2-3
V: TRBV7-8

CDR3: ASSLDRWTDTQY
J: TRBJ2-3
V: TRBV5-4

CDR3: ASTFDSSTDTQY
J: TRBJ2-3
V: TRBV4-2

CDR3: ASSEGLGRPPYEQY
J: NA
V: TRBV25-1

CDR3: ASSFDRRREDTQY
J: TRBJ2-3
V: TRBV2

CDR3: SARTSNQNSPLH
J: TRBJ1-6
V: TRBV20-1

CDR3: ASSLLQLDEQY
J: TRBJ2-7
V: TRBV28

CDR3: SARESTYEQY
J: TRBJ2-7
V: TRBV20-1

CDR3: ASSQDFVRPSATNEKLF
J: TRBJ1-4
V: TRBV4-3

CDR3: ASSLKTGMSRNTEAF
J: TRBJ1-1
V: TRBV27

CDR3: SARDPTGLRGYT
J: TRBJ1-2
V: TRBV20-1

CDR3: ASSPLDRQETQY
J: TRBJ2-5
V: TRBV18

CDR3: AIISGTSYEQY
J: TRBJ2-7
V: TRBV7-9

CDR3: ASSFSPYQDRLYNEQF
J: TRBJ2-1
V: TRBV28

CDR3: ASSPGGQGYEQF
J: TRBJ2-1
V: TRBV6-4

CDR3: ASSVASRSRAAEAF
J: TRBJ1-1
V: TRBV9

CDR3: ASSVGWDTQY
J: TRBJ2-3
V: TRBV9

CDR3: ASSLRGLNQPQH
J: TRBJ1-5
V: TRBV6-5

CDR3: ASSLEGLRTDTQY
J: TRBJ2-3
V: TRBV7-3

CDR3: ASSPKAGAITDTQY
J: TRBJ2-3
V: TRBV27

CDR3: ASSEILVGTDTQY
J: TRBJ2-3
V: TRBV12-3/TRBV12-4

CDR3: SGGLAGFHNEQF
J: TRBJ2-1
V: TRBV29-1

CDR3: ASSEAGTYINYGYT
J: TRBJ1-2
V: TRBV2

CDR3: ASSSSANEQF
J: TRBJ2-1
V: TRBV11-2

CDR3: ASSLLRGGGTDTQY
J: TRBJ2-3
V: TRBV27

CDR3: ASGQGNNSPLH
J: TRBJ1-6
V: TRBV2

CDR3: AISEDSSGRSYNEQF
J: TRBJ2-1
V: TRBV10-3

CDR3: AFNRDRIYEQY
J: NA
V: TRBV19

CDR3: ASSPGTGGQPQH
J: TRBJ1-5
V: TRBV2

CDR3: ASRLQGSTQY
J: NA
V: TRBV4-3